This entry describes one T cell receptor beta chain. The sample originates from a study of blood T cell repertoires in COVID-19. The V end lost 4 bases, the J end lost 14 bases, and 20 bases lay between the germline ends. CDR3 length: 13 amino acids. Germline loops: CDR1 MGHRA, CDR2 YSYEKL. Repertoires were generated with immunoSEQ multiplex PCR, while TCRdb's copy carries only in-frame clones and drops some. Here the sample spans 58,000 or so clones, 74% being singletons. The TCR originated in a woman of 80 years or more with acute or convalescent COVID-19. The rearrangement joins TRBV4-1 to TRBJ1-2; TRBD1 might be the D (6 bases). Sequenced input: peripheral blood. In DNA form, the CDR3 reads TGCGCCAGCAGCCCACAGGGAATCAGTTCGGAGACCTTC. Encoded protein: CASSPQGISSETF.